Sequencing of this T cell receptor (beta chain) was carried out in a study of regulatory T cells in long-lasting Graves disease. Study results and limitations: Results may be inaccurate due to the small sample size. Thyroid tissue went unexamined; only peripheral blood was analyzed.

The V segment lost 1 base and the J segment 5 bases; nucleotides outside the gene matches: 17. CDR3 length: 19 residues. Looked up from germline, CDR1 is SGHNT and CDR2 is YENEEA. The table lists this clonotype with a few counts. Its antigen is unidentified. The time point was: newly diagnosed GD, antithyroid drugs for less than 3 months. PBMC-extracted RNA yielded the TCR library. Building of the TCR beta libraries involved iRepertoire HTBI primers and Arm-PCR of CDR3 regions. TCRdb analysed the multiplex PCR reads with MiXCR anew, one entry per CDR3 protein. The sample carries a few hundred thousand distinct CDR3 sequences, approximately 15% recorded once. These sequences were also reported in another study, on T cells in Graves' hyperthyroidism and ophthalmopathy. That work contributes: Aged 18 to 65, the patients had hyperthyroidism that was newly diagnosed and had lasted under 2 months. Initially, a first-round RT-PCR of the TCR CDR3 employed the HTBI primer set.

V usage is TRBV11-3 and J usage is TRBJ2-1, with 7 nucleotides matching TRBD2. The input for sequencing was peripheral blood mononuclear cells (PBMCs), taken at new diagnosis, from a patient treated with antithyroid drugs. The TCR sequence derives from a woman in her forties with Graves disease. This CDR3 is CASSLGDPWGGAANNEQFF. The CDR3 DNA follows: TGTGCCAGCAGCTTAGGAGACCCGTGGGGGGGAGCGGCAAACAATGAGCAGTTCTTC.